Below are 11 T cell receptor beta chains sequenced from a single sample in a study of blood T cell repertoires in COVID-19. The assay was immunoSEQ multiplex PCR, and TCRdb's table has in-frame clones only and misses some. Here the sample spans over 300,000 clones, roughly 88% being singletons. Sample: PBMCs or T cells enriched from blood (not recorded which). These receptors came from a woman aged 30 to 39 with acute COVID-19.

The chain joins TRBV29-1 to TRBJ1-1; a possible D gene is TRBD1 (6 bases). V was clipped by 4 bases and J by 1 base, with 7 bases between them. The CDR3 extends over 12 amino acids. From germline, CDR1 is SQVTM and CDR2 ANQGSEA. The CDR3 DNA reads as TGCAGCGTTGTAGGGGGGAACACTGAAGCTTTCTTT. Translated, it gives CSVVGGNTEAFF.

The rearrangement joins TRBV7-2 to TRBJ2-3; a weak D match, TRBD1 (5 bases). V was shortened by 3 bases and J by 4 bases, with 8 bases between the two germline ends. Germline V gene lookup returns CDR1 SGHTA and CDR2 FQGNSA. The CDR3 is 13 amino acids. This CDR3 reads CASSLGLSDTQYF. The CDR3 DNA reads as TGTGCCAGCAGCTTGGGGCTGTCAGATACGCAGTATTTT.

CDR3 coding DNA: TGTGCCAGCAGTGGGTCGGTTTTTGCCATAAACACCGGGGAGCTGTTTTTT. It yields the protein CASSGSVFAINTGELFF. The rearrangement uses TRBV2 and TRBJ2-2; D gene ambiguous. Germline values: CDR1 SNHLY, CDR2 FYNNEI. V lost 4 bases and J lost 2, with 17 bases in between. The CDR3 consists of 17 residues.

This clone is a singleton in its sample. The genes are TRBV6-5 and TRBJ1-2, with D uncertain. Germline-derived CDR1 and CDR2 are MNHEY and SVGAGI. The CDR3 loop spans 12 amino acids. Trimming took off 5 bases at V and 7 bases at J, with 11 bases between the two ends. The CDR3 spells CASSQRTGGYTF. CDR3 nucleotide sequence: TGTGCCAGCAGTCAGCGCACGGGTGGCTACACCTTC.

The chain links TRBV7-8 to TRBJ1-6; D uncertain. The length of the CDR3 is 13 residues. The V end lost 0 bases, the J end lost 11 bases, and 8 bases lay between the germline ends. The germline V gene has CDR1 SGHVS and CDR2 FQNEAQ. CDR3 residues: CASSLAPQAPLHF. Written as DNA, the CDR3 is TGTGCCAGCAGCTTAGCCCCCCAGGCACCCCTCCACTTT.

This chain joins TRBV7-2 and TRBJ1-6; 8 bases align to TRBD1. The germline V gene has CDR1 SGHTA and CDR2 FQGNSA. This CDR3 is built from 14 residues. Germline trimming cut 6 bases from V and 7 bases from J; bases unmatched to any gene: 5. The CDR3 DNA reads as TGTGCCAGCAGATCTACAGGGGGGAATTCACCCCTCCACTTT. It yields the protein CASRSTGGNSPLHF.

This clone was counted between two and nine times. CDR3 protein: CASSLTLYSNQPQHF. CDR3 DNA: TGTGCCAGCAGTTTAACGCTATATAGCAATCAGCCCCAGCATTTT. The genes are TRBV28 and TRBJ1-5; D remains unclear. Germline CDR1 is MDHEN and CDR2 is SYDVKM. The CDR3 sequence is 15 residues long. Deletions cut 2 bases from V and 0 bases from J, with 8 bases between. Variable domain in full (rest from reference TRBV28 and TRBJ1-5): DVKVTQSSRYLVKRTGEKVFLECVQDMDHENMFWYRQDPGLGLRLIYFSYDVKMKEKGDIPEGYSVSREKKERFSLILESASTNQTSMYLCASSLTLYSNQPQHFGDGTRLSIL.

The J gene is TRBJ2-1, the V gene TRBV11-2; D is perhaps TRBD1 (5 bases). Trimming shortened V by 0 bases and J by 12 bases, and 12 bases separated the two germline ends. The length of the CDR3 is 13 residues. CDR1 SGHAT and CDR2 FQNNGV come from the germline V gene. CDR3 coding DNA: TGTGCCAGCAGCTTAGATCAAGGGCAGGGGCAGTTCTTC. Amino acids: CASSLDQGQGQFF.

This sequence joins TRBV6-5 and TRBJ2-7; TRBD1 agrees at 10 bases. The V gene end was trimmed by 6 bases and the J gene end by 2 bases; junction bases not matched to a gene: 4. Per germline, CDR1 MNHEY and CDR2 SVGAGI. The CDR3 totals 14 residues. This chain's CDR3 is CASSIGTGAYEQYF. The CDR3 region has the DNA TGTGCCAGCAGCATCGGGACAGGGGCCTACGAGCAGTACTTC.

The rearrangement joins TRBV2 to TRBJ2-7, with 9 nucleotides matching TRBD2. This CDR3 region has 16 residues. V shed 6 bases and J 2 bases; nucleotides not matched to a gene: 11. The germline V gene has CDR1 SNHLY and CDR2 FYNNEI. This CDR3 is CASRSGGPRGPYEQYF. DNA of the CDR3: TGTGCCAGCAGAAGCGGGGGGCCAAGGGGACCCTACGAGCAGTACTTC.

Written as DNA, the CDR3 is TGTGCCAGCAGCCCAAGTGGGGCAGGCAATGAAAAACTGTTTTTT. Encoded protein: CASSPSGAGNEKLFF. This sequence joins TRBV25-1 and TRBJ1-4; a weak D match, TRBD1 (5 bases). CDR1 and CDR2 (germline): MGHDK, SYGVNS. This CDR3 spans 15 amino acids. The V gene lost 6 bases and the J gene lost 5 bases, with 16 bases spanning the gap.